This entry lists 4 T cell receptor beta chains sequenced from one sample in a study of cytomegalovirus exposure and HLA in healthy donors. Both 60 Vbeta primers and 13 Jbeta primers went into the PCR. Measured with immunoSEQ multiplex PCR; TCRdb has only the in-frame clones, and not every one. Of approximately 110,000 clones in the sample, approximately 80% were seen once. Sequencing was performed on PBMCs. Source of these receptors: a human donor in good health.

In nucleotides, the CDR3 is TGCGCCAGCAGCTTTGAGGGGACTATTAACTATGGCTACACCTTC. Protein: CASSFEGTINYGYTF. The gene calls are TRBV5-1 and TRBJ1-2, with D possibly matching TRBD1 (5 bases). CDR3 length equals 15 residues. Germline values: CDR1 SGHRS, CDR2 YFSETQ. The V end was cut by 2 bases, the J end by 1 base, with 12 bases between.

CDR3 residues: CASSLGLAGAQFF. Here the CDR3 DNA reads TGCGCCAGCAGCCTAGGACTAGCGGGGGCTCAGTTCTTC. The chain combines TRBV5-1 with TRBJ2-1, with 13 bases fitting TRBD2. CDR3 length equals 13 residues. The V gene's germline CDR1 is SGHRS and CDR2 YFSETQ. With 4 bases clipped from V and 13 bases from J, the junction kept 5 bases outside the gene matches.

This clone was observed a single time. The chain is built from TRBV6-5 and TRBJ2-7, with 7 bases that match TRBD2. This CDR3 has 14 residues. V dropped 2 bases and J dropped 7; count of bases not matched to a gene: 8. The germline V gene encodes CDR1 MNHEY and CDR2 SVGAGI. CDR3 amino acids: CASSYRLAAGEQYF. The CDR3 DNA follows: TGTGCCAGCAGTTACAGACTAGCAGCTGGGGAGCAGTACTTC.

The chain carries TRBV7-3 and TRBJ1-6, with 9 bases that match TRBD1. V trimming: 4 bases; J trimming: 13 bases; junction bases outside the gene matches: 5. This CDR3 has 13 amino acids. The germline gives CDR1 SGHTA, CDR2 FQGTGA. The DNA for the CDR3 is TGTGCCAGCAGCTCGGACAGGGGTCCCCCCCTCCACTTT. Its translation is CASSSDRGPPLHF. The variable domain in full, with the rest retrieved from reference TRBV7-3 and TRBJ1-6, is GAGVSQTPSNKVTEKGKYVELRCDPISGHTALYWYRQSLGQGPEFLIYFQGTGAADDSGLPNDRFFAVRPEGSVSTLKIQRTERGDSAVYLCASSSDRGPPLHFGNGTRLTVT.